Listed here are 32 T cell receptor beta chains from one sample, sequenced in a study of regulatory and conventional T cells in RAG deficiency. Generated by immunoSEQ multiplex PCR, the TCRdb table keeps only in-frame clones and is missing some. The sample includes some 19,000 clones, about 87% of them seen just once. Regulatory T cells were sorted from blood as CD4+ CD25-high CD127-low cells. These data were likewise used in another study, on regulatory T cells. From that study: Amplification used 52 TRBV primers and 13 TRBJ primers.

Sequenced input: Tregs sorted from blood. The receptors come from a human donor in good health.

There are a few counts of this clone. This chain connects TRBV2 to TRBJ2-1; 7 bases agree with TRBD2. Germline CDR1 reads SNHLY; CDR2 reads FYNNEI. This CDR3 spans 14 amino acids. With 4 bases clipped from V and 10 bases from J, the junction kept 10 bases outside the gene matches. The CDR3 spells CASSGQIRGGEQFF. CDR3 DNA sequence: TGTGCCAGCAGTGGACAGATCCGCGGGGGAGAGCAGTTCTTC.

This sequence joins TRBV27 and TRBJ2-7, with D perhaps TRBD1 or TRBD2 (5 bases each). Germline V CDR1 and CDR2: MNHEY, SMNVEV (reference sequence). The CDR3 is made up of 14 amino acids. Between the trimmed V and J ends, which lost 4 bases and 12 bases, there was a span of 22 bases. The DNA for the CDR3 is TGTGCCAGCAGTTCAACTACAGGACTGCCTCGACGGTACTTC. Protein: CASSSTTGLPRRYF.

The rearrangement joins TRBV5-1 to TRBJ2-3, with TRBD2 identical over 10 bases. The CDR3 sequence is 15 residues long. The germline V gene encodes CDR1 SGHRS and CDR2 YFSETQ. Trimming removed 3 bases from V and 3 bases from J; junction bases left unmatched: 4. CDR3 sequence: CASSSRTSGTDTQYF. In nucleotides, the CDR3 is TGCGCCAGCAGCTCCCGGACTAGCGGAACAGATACGCAGTATTTT.

As DNA, the CDR3 is TGTGCCAGCAGTTACGGATGGGAGGAGACCCAGTACTTC. This codes for CASSYGWEETQYF. The chain is built from TRBV6-6 and TRBJ2-5; perhaps TRBD2 as D (5 bases). Per germline, CDR1 MNHNY and CDR2 SVGAGI (reference sequence). Trimming left V 2 bases short and J 5 bases short, with 9 bases between. This CDR3 region has 13 residues.

DNA of the CDR3: TGTGCCAGCAGAACAGGGTCCACAGATACGCAGTATTTT. It codes for CASRTGSTDTQYF. The chain carries TRBV28 and TRBJ2-3; weak D call: TRBD1 (6 bases). The CDR3 spans 13 residues. From germline, CDR1 is MDHEN and CDR2 SYDVKM. The V end lost 6 bases, the J end lost 2 bases, and 9 bases lay between the germline ends.

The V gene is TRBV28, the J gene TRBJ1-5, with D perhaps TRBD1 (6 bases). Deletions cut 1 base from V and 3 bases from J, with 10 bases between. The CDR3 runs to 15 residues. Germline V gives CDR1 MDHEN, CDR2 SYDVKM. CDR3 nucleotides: TGTGCCAGCAGTTTATCGGGGGCGAACAATCAGCCCCAGCATTTT. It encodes CASSLSGANNQPQHF.

The CDR3 DNA sequence: TGCGCCAGCAGCCGTGATATCTTCACCTACAATGAGCAGTTCTTC. Its protein product is CASSRDIFTYNEQFF. The V call is TRBV5-1, the J call TRBJ2-1; D gene unclear. Deletions cut 4 bases from V and 2 bases from J, with 13 bases between. Germline V CDR1 and CDR2: SGHRS, YFSETQ. This CDR3 is 15 amino acids long.

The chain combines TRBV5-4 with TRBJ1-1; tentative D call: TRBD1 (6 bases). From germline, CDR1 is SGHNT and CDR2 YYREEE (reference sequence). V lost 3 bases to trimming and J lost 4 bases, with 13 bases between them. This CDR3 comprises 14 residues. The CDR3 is CASSSQGSRTEAFF. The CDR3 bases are TGTGCCAGCAGCTCACAGGGTTCGCGCACTGAAGCTTTCTTT. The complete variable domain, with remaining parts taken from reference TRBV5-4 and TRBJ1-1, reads ETGVTQSPTHLIKTRGQQVTLRCSSQSGHNTVSWYQQALGQGPQFIFQYYREEENGRGNFPPRFSGLQFPNYSSELNVNALELDDSALYLCASSSQGSRTEAFFGQGTRLTVV.

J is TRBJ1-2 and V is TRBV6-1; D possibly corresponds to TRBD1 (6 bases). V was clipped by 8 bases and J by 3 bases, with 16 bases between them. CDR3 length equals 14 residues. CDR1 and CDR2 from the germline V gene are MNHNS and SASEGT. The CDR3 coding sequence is TGTGCCAGCGGGGGCCGGCAGGGCCACTATGGCTACACCTTC. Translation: CASGGRQGHYGYTF.

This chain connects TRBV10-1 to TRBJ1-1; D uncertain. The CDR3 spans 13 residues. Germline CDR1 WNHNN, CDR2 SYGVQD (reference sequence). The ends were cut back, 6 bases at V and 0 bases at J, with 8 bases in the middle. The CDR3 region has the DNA TGCGCCAGCAGACAGAACATGAACACTGAAGCTTTCTTT. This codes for CASRQNMNTEAFF.

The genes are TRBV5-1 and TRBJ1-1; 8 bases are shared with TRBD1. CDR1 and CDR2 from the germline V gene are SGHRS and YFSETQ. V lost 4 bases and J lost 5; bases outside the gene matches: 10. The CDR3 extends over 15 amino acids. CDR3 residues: CASSRSQGGWTEAFF. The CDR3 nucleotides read TGCGCCAGCAGCAGATCACAGGGGGGTTGGACTGAAGCTTTCTTT. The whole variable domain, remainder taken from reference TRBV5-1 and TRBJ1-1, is KAGVTQTPRYLIKTRGQQVTLSCSPISGHRSVSWYQQTPGQGLQFLFEYFSETQRNKGNFPGRFSGRQFSNSRSEMNVSTLELGDSALYLCASSRSQGGWTEAFFGQGTRLTVV.

DNA for the CDR3: TGTGCCAGCAGCGTAGCGGACAGGGCTGGAAACACCATATATTTT. Translation gives CASSVADRAGNTIYF. This chain links TRBV9 with TRBJ1-3, with 8 positions matching TRBD1. Trimming took 0 bases from V and 2 from J; bases not matched to a gene: 1. The germline V gene has CDR1 SGDLS and CDR2 YYNGEE. The CDR3 sequence is 15 residues long.

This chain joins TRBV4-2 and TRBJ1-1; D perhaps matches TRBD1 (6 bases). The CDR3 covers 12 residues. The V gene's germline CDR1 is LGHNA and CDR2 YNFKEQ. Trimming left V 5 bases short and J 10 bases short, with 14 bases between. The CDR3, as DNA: TGTGCCAGCAGCTTTGCGGGGGCTGGAGCTTTCTTT. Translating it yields CASSFAGAGAFF.

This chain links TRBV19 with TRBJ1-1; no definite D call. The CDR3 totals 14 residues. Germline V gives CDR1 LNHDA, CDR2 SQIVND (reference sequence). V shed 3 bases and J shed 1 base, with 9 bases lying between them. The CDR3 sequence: CASSIGPTNTEAFF. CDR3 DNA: TGTGCCAGTAGTATCGGACCGACGAACACTGAAGCTTTCTTT. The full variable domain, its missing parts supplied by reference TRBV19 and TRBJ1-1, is DGGITQSPKYLFRKEGQNVTLSCEQNLNHDAMYWYRQDPGQGLRLIYYSQIVNDFQKGDIAEGYSVSREKKESFPLTVTSAQKNPTAFYLCASSIGPTNTEAFFGQGTRLTVV.

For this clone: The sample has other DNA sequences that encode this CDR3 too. The CDR3 coding sequence is TGTGCCAGCAGACCCCCGGGACAGAACACTGAAGCTTTCTTT. Its protein is CASRPPGQNTEAFF. The chain employs TRBV28 and TRBJ1-1; a possible D gene is TRBD1 (6 bases). Per the germline V gene, CDR1 is MDHEN and CDR2 is SYDVKM. V lost 6 bases to trimming and J lost 1 base, with 12 bases between them. The CDR3 contains 14 residues.

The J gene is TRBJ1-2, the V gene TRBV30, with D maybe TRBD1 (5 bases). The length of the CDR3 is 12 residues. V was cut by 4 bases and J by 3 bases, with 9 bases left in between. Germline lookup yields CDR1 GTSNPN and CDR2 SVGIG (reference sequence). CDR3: CAWTDSHYGYTF. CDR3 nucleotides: TGTGCCTGGACCGACAGCCACTATGGCTACACCTTC.

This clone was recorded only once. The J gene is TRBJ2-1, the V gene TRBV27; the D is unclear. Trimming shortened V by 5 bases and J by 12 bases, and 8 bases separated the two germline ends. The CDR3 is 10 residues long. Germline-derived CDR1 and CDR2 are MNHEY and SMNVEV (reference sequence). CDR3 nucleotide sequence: TGTGCCAGCAGTCTCCCCCCGCAGTTCTTC. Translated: CASSLPPQFF.

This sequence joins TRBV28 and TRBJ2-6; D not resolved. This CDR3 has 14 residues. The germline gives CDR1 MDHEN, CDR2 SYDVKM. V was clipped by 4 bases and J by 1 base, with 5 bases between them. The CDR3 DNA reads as TGTGCCAGCAGTTATGTTTCTGGGGCCAACGTCCTGACTTTC. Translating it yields CASSYVSGANVLTF.

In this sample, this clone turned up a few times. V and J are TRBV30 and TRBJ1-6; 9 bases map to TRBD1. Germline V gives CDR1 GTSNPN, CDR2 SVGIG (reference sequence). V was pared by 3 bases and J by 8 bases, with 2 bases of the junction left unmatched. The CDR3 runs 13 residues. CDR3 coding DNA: TGTGCCTGGAGGGGGGACAGGGATTCACCCCTCCACTTT. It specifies CAWRGDRDSPLHF. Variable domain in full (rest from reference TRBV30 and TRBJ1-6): SQTIHQWPATLVQPVGSPLSLECTVEGTSNPNLYWYRQAAGRGLQLLFYSVGIGQISSEVPQNLSASRPQDRQFILSSKKLLLSDSGFYLCAWRGDRDSPLHFGNGTRLTVT.

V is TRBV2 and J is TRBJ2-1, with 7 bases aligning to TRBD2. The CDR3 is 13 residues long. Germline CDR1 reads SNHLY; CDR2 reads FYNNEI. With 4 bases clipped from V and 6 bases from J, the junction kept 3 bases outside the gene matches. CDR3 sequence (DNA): TGTGCCAGCAGTGGGACTAGGGGCAATGAGCAGTTCTTC. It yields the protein CASSGTRGNEQFF.

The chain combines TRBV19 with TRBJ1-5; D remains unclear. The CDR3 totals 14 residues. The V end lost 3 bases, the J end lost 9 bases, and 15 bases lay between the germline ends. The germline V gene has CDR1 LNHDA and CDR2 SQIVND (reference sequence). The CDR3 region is CASSISASPGPQHF. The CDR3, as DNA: TGTGCCAGTAGTATTTCGGCGTCCCCCGGGCCCCAGCATTTT.

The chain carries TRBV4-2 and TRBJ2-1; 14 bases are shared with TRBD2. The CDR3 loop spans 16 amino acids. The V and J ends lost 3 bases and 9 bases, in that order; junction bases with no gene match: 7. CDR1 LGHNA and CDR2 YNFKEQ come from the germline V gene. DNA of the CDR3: TGTGCCAGCAGCCAGTACGGGACTAGCGGGAGAGGTGAGCAGTTCTTC. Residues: CASSQYGTSGRGEQFF.

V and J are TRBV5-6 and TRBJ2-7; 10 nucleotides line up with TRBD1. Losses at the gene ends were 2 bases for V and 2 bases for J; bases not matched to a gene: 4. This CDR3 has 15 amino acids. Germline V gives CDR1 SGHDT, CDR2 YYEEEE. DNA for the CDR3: TGTGCCAGCAGCTTTACTGACAGGGGGCCCTACGAGCAGTACTTC. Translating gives CASSFTDRGPYEQYF.

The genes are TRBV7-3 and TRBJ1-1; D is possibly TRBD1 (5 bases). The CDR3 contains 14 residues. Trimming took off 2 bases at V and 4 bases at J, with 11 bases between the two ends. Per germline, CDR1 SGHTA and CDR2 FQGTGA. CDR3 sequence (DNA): TGTGCCAGCAGCTTATTCGCAGGGTTCACTGAAGCTTTCTTT. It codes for CASSLFAGFTEAFF.

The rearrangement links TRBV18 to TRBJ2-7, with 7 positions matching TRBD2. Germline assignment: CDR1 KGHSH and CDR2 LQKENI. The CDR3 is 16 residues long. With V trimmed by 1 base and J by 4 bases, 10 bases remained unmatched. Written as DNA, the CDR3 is TGTGCCAGCTCACCACTACGTACGGCGGGAGTATACGAGCAGTACTTC. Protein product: CASSPLRTAGVYEQYF.

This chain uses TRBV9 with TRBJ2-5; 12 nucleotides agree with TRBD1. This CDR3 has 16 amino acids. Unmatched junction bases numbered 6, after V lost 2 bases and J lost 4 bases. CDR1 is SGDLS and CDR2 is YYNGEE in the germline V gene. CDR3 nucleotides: TGTGCCAGCAGCGTGGCCGGGACAGGGGGCCGAGAGACCCAGTACTTC. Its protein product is CASSVAGTGGRETQYF. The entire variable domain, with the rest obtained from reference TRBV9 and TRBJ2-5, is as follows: DSGVTQTPKHLITATGQRVTLRCSPRSGDLSVYWYQQSLDQGLQFLIQYYNGEERAKGNILERFSAQQFPDLHSELNLSSLELGDSALYFCASSVAGTGGRETQYFGPGTRLLVL.

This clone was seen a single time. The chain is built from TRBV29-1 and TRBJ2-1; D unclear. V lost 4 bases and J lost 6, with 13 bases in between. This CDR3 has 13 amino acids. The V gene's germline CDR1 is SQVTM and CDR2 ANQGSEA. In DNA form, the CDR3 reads TGCAGCGTTGTAAAAACAGTTCTCAATGAGCAGTTCTTC. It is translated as CSVVKTVLNEQFF.

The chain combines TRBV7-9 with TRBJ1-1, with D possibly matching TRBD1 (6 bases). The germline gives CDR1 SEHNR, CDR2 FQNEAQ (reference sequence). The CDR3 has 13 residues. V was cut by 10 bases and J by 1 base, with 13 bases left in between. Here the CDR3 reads CAISQGWNTEAFF. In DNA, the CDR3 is TGTGCCATTTCACAGGGCTGGAACACTGAAGCTTTCTTT. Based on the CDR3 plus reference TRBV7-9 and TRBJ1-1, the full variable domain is DTGVSQNPRHKITKRGQNVTFRCDPISEHNRLYWYRQTLGQGPEFLTYFQNEAQLEKSRLLSDRFSAERPKGSFSTLEIQRTEQGDSAMYLCAISQGWNTEAFFGQGTRLTVV.

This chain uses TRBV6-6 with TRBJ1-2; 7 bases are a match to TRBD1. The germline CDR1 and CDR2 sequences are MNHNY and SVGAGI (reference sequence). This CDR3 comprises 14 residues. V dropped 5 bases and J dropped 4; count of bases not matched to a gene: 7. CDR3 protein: CASSMDRSSYGYTF. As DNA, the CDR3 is TGTGCCAGCAGTATGGACAGGTCTAGCTATGGCTACACCTTC.

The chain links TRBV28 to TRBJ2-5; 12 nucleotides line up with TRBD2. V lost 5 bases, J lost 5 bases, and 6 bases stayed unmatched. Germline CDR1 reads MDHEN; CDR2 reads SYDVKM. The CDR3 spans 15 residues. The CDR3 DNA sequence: TGTGCCAGCAGTACCTTAACTAGCGGGGGGGAGACCCAGTACTTC. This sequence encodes CASSTLTSGGETQYF.

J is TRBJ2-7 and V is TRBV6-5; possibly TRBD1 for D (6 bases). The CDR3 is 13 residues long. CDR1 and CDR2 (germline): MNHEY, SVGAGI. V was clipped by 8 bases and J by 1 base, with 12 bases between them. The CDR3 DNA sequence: TGTGCCAGCGCTATCGGACAGTCCTACGAGCAGTACTTC. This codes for CASAIGQSYEQYF.

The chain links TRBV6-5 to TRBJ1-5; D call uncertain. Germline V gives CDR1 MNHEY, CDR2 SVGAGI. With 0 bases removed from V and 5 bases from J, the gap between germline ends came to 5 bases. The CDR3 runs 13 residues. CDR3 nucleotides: TGTGCCAGCAGTTACTCGCGGGATCAGCCCCAGCATTTT. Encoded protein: CASSYSRDQPQHF.